The clone carrying this T cell receptor beta chain was seen a handful of times. This specimen belongs to a study of blood T cell repertoires in COVID-19. Across 20 to 25 US areas, participants ranged in age from roughly 18 to 89 years. Cohort 3 recovered donors had two negative PCRs, clearance, or symptom resolution. This CDR3 comprises 15 residues. The ends lost 4 bases at V and 5 bases at J; junction bases unmatched: 8. Germline V gene data show CDR1 as ENHRY and CDR2 as SYGVKD. The table came from immunoSEQ multiplex PCR; TCRdb's copy has only in-frame clones and leaves some out. Here the sample spans 130,000 to 150,000 clones, 70% to 85% being singletons.

The receptor was derived from a man in his forties or fifties who had recovered from COVID-19. The sequenced material came from PBMCs or T cells enriched from blood (not recorded which). The J gene is TRBJ1-3, the V gene TRBV10-3, with 7 nucleotides matching TRBD1. The CDR3 DNA sequence: TGTGCCATCAGTGGAACGACAGGGTCGAGAAACACCATATATTTT. It encodes CAISGTTGSRNTIYF.